The rows below give T cell receptor beta chains drawn from one sample of a study of cytomegalovirus exposure and HLA in healthy donors. The protocol was immunoSEQ multiplex PCR, while the TCRdb copy is restricted to in-frame clones and leaves out a portion. The ten most abundant clones cover roughly 4.8% of a sample with some 62,000 clones. Sequenced: PBMCs. These receptors all stem from a man younger than 40 in good health and CMV-seropositive. Each CDR3 is given with its conserved first and last residue. Fields, in order: J gene, D gene, V gene, CDR3 protein, CDR3 DNA. A D gene is named only where the DNA matches it firmly.

TRBJ1-4	NA	TRBV6-6	CASSYRGGSTNEKLFF	TGTGCCAGCAGCTACCGTGGCGGCTCAACTAATGAAAAACTGTTTTTT
TRBJ1-6	NA	TRBV15	CATSKRGSPLHF	TGTGCCACCAGCAAGAGAGGTTCACCCCTCCACTTT
TRBJ1-2	NA	TRBV30	CAWSVRGGHGYTF	TGTGCCTGGAGTGTAAGGGGGGGGCATGGCTACACCTTC
TRBJ2-3	NA	TRBV30	CAWSVLSTDKQYF	TGTGCCTGGAGTGTACTCTCCACAGATAAGCAGTATTTT
TRBJ1-1	NA	TRBV6-5	CASSYSTAVNTEAFF	TGTGCCAGCAGTTACTCGACGGCGGTGAACACTGAAGCTTTCTTT
TRBJ2-1	TRBD2	TRBV29-1	CSVGGRADEQFF	TGCAGCGTCGGCGGGAGGGCCGATGAGCAGTTCTTC
TRBJ2-7	NA	TRBV27	CASSYPGAREQYF	TGTGCCAGCAGTTACCCAGGGGCGCGGGAGCAGTACTTC
TRBJ2-5	TRBD2	TRBV29-1	CSVESVERGALISLAQYF	TGCAGCGTTGAATCGGTGGAGCGGGGGGCCTTGATCAGTCTGGCCCAGTACTTC
TRBJ2-7	TRBD1	TRBV25-1	CASSLTGSVAYEQYF	TGTGCCAGCAGTTTGACAGGGTCCGTAGCCTACGAGCAGTACTTC
TRBJ1-5	NA	TRBV5-4	CASSLARVFGNQPQHF	TGTGCCAGCAGCTTGGCGAGGGTCTTCGGCAATCAGCCCCAGCATTTT
TRBJ1-6	NA	TRBV5-1	CASSLGGDVYNSPLHF	TGCGCCAGCAGCTTGGGGGGGGACGTCTATAATTCACCCCTCCACTTT
TRBJ2-3	TRBD1	TRBV19	CASSRGDRGSSTDTQYF	TGTGCCAGTAGTAGGGGGGACAGGGGATCCAGCACAGATACGCAGTATTTT
TRBJ2-5	TRBD2	TRBV29-1	CSVERTSGGYQETQYF	TGCAGCGTTGAACGGACTAGCGGGGGGTACCAAGAGACCCAGTACTTC
TRBJ2-1	TRBD2	TRBV5-1	CASSRTSGLYEQFF	TGCGCCAGCAGTCGGACTAGCGGACTGTATGAGCAGTTCTTC
TRBJ1-2	NA	TRBV4-1	CASSQGQNNYGYTF	TGCGCCAGCAGCCAAGGACAGAATAACTATGGCTACACCTTC
TRBJ2-1	NA	TRBV7-8	CASSLDQRSYNEQFF	TGTGCCAGCAGCTTAGATCAGCGGAGCTACAATGAGCAGTTCTTC
TRBJ2-7	TRBD2	TRBV13	CASRRGGQGEQYF	TGTGCCAGCAGGCGGGGGGGCCAGGGGGAGCAGTACTTC
TRBJ1-1	NA	TRBV4-1	CASSQTWGGIEAFF	TGCGCCAGCAGCCAGACCTGGGGGGGGATCGAAGCTTTCTTT
TRBJ2-7	TRBD2	TRBV9	CASSPSGRALGEQYF	TGTGCCAGCAGCCCGAGCGGGAGGGCGCTGGGGGAGCAGTACTTC
TRBJ2-3	NA	TRBV30	CAWRRDTDTQYF	TGTGCCTGGAGGCGTGACACAGATACGCAGTATTTT
TRBJ2-3	NA	TRBV4-2	CASSPRSSASTDTQYF	TGTGCCAGCAGCCCCCGTTCTAGCGCGAGCACAGATACGCAGTATTTT
TRBJ2-7	TRBD2	TRBV27	CASSLGLAGAPFPYEQYF	TGTGCCAGCAGCTTAGGACTAGCGGGAGCTCCTTTCCCCTACGAGCAGTACTTC
TRBJ2-2	TRBD1	TRBV19	CASSSDRGGKGELFF	TGTGCCAGTAGTTCGGACAGGGGGGGCAAGGGGGAGCTGTTTTTT
TRBJ2-1	TRBD2	TRBV30	CAWIPGGRNEQFF	TGTGCCTGGATACCGGGGGGGCGCAATGAGCAGTTCTTC
TRBJ1-4	NA	TRBV19	CASSIGADEKLFF	TGTGCCAGTAGTATTGGGGCAGATGAAAAACTGTTTTTT
TRBJ2-5	NA	TRBV7-8	CASMALETQYF	TGTGCCAGCATGGCTTTAGAGACCCAGTACTTC
TRBJ1-1	TRBD1	TRBV7-9	CASSYGQGGLRGTEAFF	TGTGCCAGCAGCTACGGACAGGGCGGGTTAAGAGGGACTGAAGCTTTCTTT
TRBJ2-5	NA	TRBV19	CASSIRYSGRGETQYF	TGTGCCAGTAGTATTCGGTATTCTGGGAGAGGCGAGACCCAGTACTTC
TRBJ2-3	NA	TRBV5-4	CASSLAYGGVRDTQYF	TGTGCCAGCAGCTTGGCCTACGGAGGAGTCAGGGATACGCAGTATTTT
TRBJ1-5	NA	TRBV6-6	CASSYSRQNNQPQHF	TGTGCCAGCAGTTACTCGCGGCAGAACAATCAGCCCCAGCATTTT
TRBJ2-1	NA	TRBV30	CAWMAGGNEQFF	TGTGCCTGGATGGCAGGAGGGAATGAGCAGTTCTTC
TRBJ2-1	NA	TRBV6-6	CASSYSRRGAGNEQFF	TGTGCCAGCAGTTACTCCCGACGCGGGGCGGGCAATGAGCAGTTCTTC
TRBJ2-3	TRBD1	TRBV29-1	CSVLTGGATDTQYF	TGCAGCGTGTTGACAGGGGGAGCCACAGATACGCAGTATTTT
TRBJ1-2	TRBD1	TRBV19	CATGQGGLGYTF	TGTGCCACCGGACAGGGAGGATTGGGCTACACCTTC
TRBJ2-1	TRBD2	TRBV4-2	CASSQGGTSGNNEQFF	TGTGCCAGCAGCCAAGGGGGGACTAGCGGGAACAATGAGCAGTTCTTC
TRBJ2-7	NA	TRBV7-6	CASSREEGPSAYEQYF	TGTGCCAGCAGTAGAGAAGAGGGACCTAGCGCCTACGAGCAGTACTTC
TRBJ1-2	TRBD1	TRBV28	CASRRTGYDYTF	TGTGCCAGCAGGAGGACAGGTTATGACTACACCTTC